The 30 T cell receptor beta chains reported below all come from one sample, sequenced in a study of T cells in women clearing cervical HPV infection. Generated by immunoSEQ multiplex PCR, the TCRdb table keeps only in-frame clones and is missing some. This sample lists some 11,000 clones; its ten largest clones have roughly 25%. What was sequenced was blood buffy coat. These receptors were taken from a woman aged 18-69 years with a cervical HPV16 infection that either progressed to CIN3+ or cleared (not recorded which).

On this clone: The CDR3 goes on 3 residues after the read ends, and that part is filled in from the germline J gene. V is TRBV12-3 or TRBV12-4 and J is TRBJ1-5; D is uncertain. The CDR3 covers 14 residues. The V end lost 2 bases, the J end lost 3 bases, and 8 bases lay between the germline ends. The CDR3 loop reads CASSLKQNNQPQHF. The sequenced CDR3 bases are TGTGCCAGCAGTTTAAAACAGAACAATCAGCCC.

Concerning this clone: The junction and the germline gene differ at one end; a read error may be behind it. Sequencing ends 3 residues short of the CDR3 end; the germline J gene provides the rest. J is TRBJ2-3 and V is TRBV7-7; TRBD1 is a possible D gene (6 bases). CDR3 length equals 14 residues. CDR1 SSHAT and CDR2 FNYEAQ come from the germline V gene (reference sequence). CDR3 residues: CASSPAGGTDTQYF. Partial CDR3 DNA: TGTGCTAGCAGCCCCGCAGGGGGCACAGATACG.

For this clone: Read sequence stops 3 residues before the CDR3 end, and the germline J gene provides the missing end. The V call is TRBV10-3, the J call TRBJ2-7, with 9 bases identical to TRBD2. The V gene's germline CDR1 is ENHRY and CDR2 SYGVKD. The CDR3 contains 16 residues. Trimming at V came to 2 bases and at J to 1 base, leaving 6 bases not matched to a gene. The CDR3 sequence is CAISEGAGGISYEQYF. The DNA read from the CDR3 is TGTGCCATCAGTGAGGGTGCGGGGGGGATTTCCTACGAG.

About this clone: The CDR3 goes on 3 residues after the read ends, and that part is filled in from the germline J gene. J is TRBJ1-2 and V is TRBV20-1; TRBD1 aligns across 10 bases. This CDR3 comprises 13 residues. Germline CDR1 reads DFQATT; CDR2 reads SNEGSKA (reference sequence). The V gene end was trimmed by 6 bases and the J gene end by 7 bases; junction bases not matched to a gene: 8. The CDR3 loop reads CSAAQDRGSGYTF. The sequenced part of the CDR3 DNA is TGCAGTGCCGCTCAGGACAGGGGGTCTGGC.

Of note for this clone: The read gets to within 3 residues of the CDR3 end, and the germline J gene fills in the rest. This chain links TRBV20-1 with TRBJ2-2, with 7 bases fitting TRBD1. Germline V gene data show CDR1 as DFQATT and CDR2 as SNEGSKA (reference sequence). The CDR3 runs 13 residues. V gave up 6 bases and J gave up 8 bases; unmatched junction bases: 9. CDR3 DNA, as far as it was read: TGCAGTGCCCTCGACAGGGATAGGGGGGAG. It specifies CSALDRDRGE. The CDR3, in full, reads CSALDRDRGELFF.

Worth noting for this clone: The read terminates 3 residues ahead of where the CDR3 ends, so the germline J gene completes it. The chain has TRBV28 and TRBJ1-1, with TRBD1 matching over 7 bases. Germline CDR1 MDHEN, CDR2 SYDVKM. There are 14 residues in the CDR3. V lost 2 bases to trimming and J lost 3 bases; unmatched junction nucleotides: 3. Incomplete CDR3 DNA: TGTGCCAGCAGTTTAGTAGGGGGCCACACTGAA. Translating gives CASSLVGGHTE. Given in full, the CDR3 is CASSLVGGHTEAFF.

This clone shows up as medium-sized (0.01 to 0.1%) by frequency. The sequence runs out 3 residues before the end of the CDR3; the remainder is reconstructed from the germline J gene. This chain links TRBV7-2 with TRBJ2-4, with TRBD1 matching over 7 bases. V was pared by 0 bases and J by 4 bases, with 0 bases of the junction left unmatched. Germline loops: CDR1 SGHTA, CDR2 FQGNSA. This CDR3 is built from 14 residues. The CDR3 loop reads CASSLAGQKNIQYF. Partial CDR3 DNA: TGTGCCAGCAGCTTAGCGGGACAGAAAAACATT.

As for this clone: Read sequence stops 3 residues before the CDR3 end, and the germline J gene provides the missing end. The chain joins TRBV29-1 to TRBJ1-5; TRBD1 agrees at 9 bases. Germline-derived CDR1 and CDR2 are SQVTM and ANQGSEA. The J segment lost 3 bases and the V segment lost 6 bases, leaving 3 bases of the junction unmatched. The CDR3 is made up of 13 amino acids. The sequenced CDR3 bases are TGCAGCGTCCGGACAGGGGTCAATCAGCCC. This gives the protein CSVRTGVNQP. The whole CDR3 sequence is CSVRTGVNQPQHF. Variable domain in full (rest from reference TRBV29-1 and TRBJ1-5): SAVISQKPSRDICQRGTSLTIQCQVDSQVTMMFWYRQQPGQSLTLIATANQGSEATYESGFVIDKFPISRPNLTFSTLTVSNMSPEDSSIYLCSVRTGVNQPQHFGDGTRLSIL.

Concerning this clone itself: The read is 3 residues too short to cover the CDR3 end, so that end is filled in from the germline J gene. This chain links TRBV30 with TRBJ1-5; TRBD1 is a possible D gene (6 bases). The CDR3 runs 14 residues. Germline CDR1 and CDR2: GTSNPN and SVGIG (reference sequence). The CDR3 is CAWSVGLAGAPQHF. The CDR3 bases that were read are TGTGCCTGGAGTGTGGGCCTAGCGGGGGCCCCC.

On this clone: Read sequence stops 3 residues before the CDR3 end, and the germline J gene provides the missing end. The J gene is TRBJ1-2, the V gene TRBV7-3, with 7 positions matching TRBD1. CDR1 SGHTA and CDR2 FQGTGA come from the germline V gene. Germline trimming cut 5 bases from V and 5 bases from J; bases unmatched to any gene: 8. The CDR3 contains 14 residues. Here the CDR3 reads CASSIPTGFYGYTF. The CDR3 DNA, read in part, is TGTGCCAGCAGCATACCGACAGGGTTTTATGGC.

On this clone itself: The CDR3 end lies 3 residues beyond the end of the read and is filled in from the germline J gene. The V gene is TRBV11-2, the J gene TRBJ1-5; D not certain. Trimming pared 3 bases from V and 4 bases from J, leaving 7 bases between. The CDR3 covers 13 residues. CDR1 and CDR2 from the germline V gene are SGHAT and FQNNGV. Here the CDR3 reads CASSLQVNQPQHF. Partial CDR3 DNA: TGTGCCAGCAGCTTGCAGGTTAATCAGCCC. The variable domain in full, completed from reference TRBV11-2 and TRBJ1-5, reads EAGVAQSPRYKIIEKRQSVAFWCNPISGHATLYWYQQILGQGPKLLIQFQNNGVVDDSQLPKDRFSAERLKGVDSTLKIQPAKLEDSAVYLCASSLQVNQPQHFGDGTRLSIL.

As to this clone: The CDR3 goes on 3 residues after the read ends, and that part is filled in from the germline J gene. This chain connects TRBV28 to TRBJ2-1, with 8 bases aligning to TRBD2. V was pared by 2 bases and J by 8 bases, with 11 bases of the junction left unmatched. Germline CDR1 reads MDHEN; CDR2 reads SYDVKM. The CDR3 totals 16 residues. The CDR3 protein is CASSLGRGAPWDEQFF. The CDR3 DNA, read in part, is TGTGCCAGCAGTTTAGGGCGGGGGGCCCCCTGGGATGAG.

On this clone itself: The read falls 3 residues short of the CDR3 end, and the missing part is taken from the germline J gene. The J gene is TRBJ2-7, the V gene TRBV19, with TRBD1 as a possible D gene (6 bases). This CDR3 comprises 15 residues. CDR1 is LNHDA and CDR2 is SQIVND in the germline V gene (reference sequence). V gave up 3 bases and J gave up 1 base, with 13 bases separating them. The CDR3 loop reads CASSIQPTGSYEQYF. The covered CDR3 bases are TGTGCCAGTAGTATCCAGCCAACAGGGTCCTACGAG.

About this clone itself: The missing CDR3 end, 3 residues past where the read stops, is filled in from the germline J gene. The V gene is TRBV11-2, the J gene TRBJ2-5; 10 positions agree with TRBD2. CDR3 length: 15 amino acids. From germline, CDR1 is SGHAT and CDR2 FQNNGV. The J segment lost 5 bases and the V segment lost 5 bases, leaving 8 bases of the junction unmatched. The CDR3 sequence: CASSEQRGGWETQYF. The covered CDR3 bases are TGTGCCAGCAGCGAGCAGCGGGGGGGCTGGGAGACC. The full variable domain, its missing parts supplied by reference TRBV11-2 and TRBJ2-5, is EAGVAQSPRYKIIEKRQSVAFWCNPISGHATLYWYQQILGQGPKLLIQFQNNGVVDDSQLPKDRFSAERLKGVDSTLKIQPAKLEDSAVYLCASSEQRGGWETQYFGPGTRLLVL.

Details on this clone: The read gets to within 3 residues of the CDR3 end, and the germline J gene fills in the rest. The chain combines TRBV20-1 with TRBJ2-7; 7 bases line up with TRBD2. Germline V gene data show CDR1 as DFQATT and CDR2 as SNEGSKA (reference sequence). The CDR3 has 12 residues. V gave up 3 bases and J gave up 5 bases; unmatched junction bases: 4. CDR3 sequence: CSASPAGDEQYF. CDR3 DNA, as far as it was read: TGCAGTGCTAGCCCGGCGGGGGACGAG.

Worth noting for this clone: The CDR3 end is not reached by the read, which stops 3 residues before it; the germline J gene fills it in. The chain recombines TRBV20-1 with TRBJ2-3, with TRBD2 matching over 16 bases. The CDR3 contains 17 residues. J was trimmed by 5 bases and V by 6 bases; bases with no gene match: 11. Germline CDR1 reads DFQATT; CDR2 reads SNEGSKA (reference sequence). CDR3 bases read: TGCAGTGCCGCCGTCGGGACTAGCGGGGGGGCCGGAGATACG. Translating gives CSAAVGTSGGAGDT. The full-length CDR3 reads as CSAAVGTSGGAGDTQYF.

Details on this clone: The DNA ends 3 residues before the CDR3 does, and the rest of the CDR3 is filled in from the germline J gene. The chain combines TRBV2 with TRBJ1-1, with D perhaps TRBD1 (5 bases). CDR3 length equals 13 residues. The V and J ends lost 10 bases and 0 bases respectively, with 12 bases between them. Germline V lookup: CDR1 SNHLY, CDR2 FYNNEI. The sequenced part of the CDR3 DNA is TGTGCCATCCCGGACAACTTGAACACTGAA. It encodes CAIPDNLNTE. The full CDR3 sequence reads CAIPDNLNTEAFF.

With regard to this clone: The CDR3 is cut off 3 residues early in the read; its end comes from the germline J gene. The gene calls are TRBV12-3 or TRBV12-4 and TRBJ2-7; possibly TRBD1 for D (5 bases). Trimming took 5 bases from V and 4 from J, leaving 6 bases between them. This CDR3 contains 11 residues. The CDR3 DNA, read in part, is TGTGCCAGCAGTCCAGGGTACGAG. Translating gives CASSPGYE. The CDR3 in its entirety is CASSPGYEQYF.

Turning to this clone: The read comes to an end 3 residues before the CDR3 does, leaving the germline J gene to fill in the end. V usage is TRBV28 and J usage is TRBJ1-2, with 7 bases lining up with TRBD1. Germline CDR1 and CDR2: MDHEN and SYDVKM. V shed 2 bases, J shed 1 base, and the junction held 7 bases outside the gene matches. The CDR3 covers 16 residues. The part of the CDR3 DNA that was read is TGTGCCAGCAGTTTAGCCCGGGACAGATTTAACTATGGC. This gives the protein CASSLARDRFNYG. In full, the CDR3 is CASSLARDRFNYGYTF.

A word on this clone: The missing CDR3 end, 3 residues past where the read stops, is filled in from the germline J gene. V gene TRBV6-4 combines with J gene TRBJ2-7; no definite D call. This CDR3 contains 11 residues. With 7 bases removed from V and 2 bases from J, the gap between germline ends came to 6 bases. Looked up from germline, CDR1 is MRHNA and CDR2 is SNTAGT. The sequenced part of the CDR3 DNA is TGTGCCAGCAAGGCCCCCTACGAG. As protein: CASKAPYE. The full CDR3 protein reads CASKAPYEQYF.

Partial CDR3 DNA: TGCAGCGTTGAAGATGCTAGCCTCCACGAG. This codes for CSVEDASLHE. The complete CDR3 sequence is CSVEDASLHEQYF. The V call is TRBV29-1, the J call TRBJ2-7; maybe TRBD2 (5 bases). The read ends 3 residues before the CDR3 terminus; that terminus is restored from the germline J gene. The ends were cut back, 0 bases at V and 5 bases at J, with 11 bases in the middle. Germline V gives CDR1 SQVTM, CDR2 ANQGSEA. There are 13 residues in the CDR3.

In regard to this clone: The junction and the germline gene differ at one end; a read error may be behind it. The read stops 3 residues short of the end of the CDR3; the missing end is completed from the germline J gene. The gene calls are TRBV30 and TRBJ2-7; 9 bases match TRBD1. Germline CDR1 is GTSNPN and CDR2 is SVGIG (reference sequence). The CDR3 sequence is 13 residues long. The CDR3 sequence is CAWSGTGSFEQYF. The CDR3 bases that were read are TGTGCCTGGAGCGGGACAGGGTCCTTCGAG.

A word on this clone: The read comes to an end 3 residues before the CDR3 does, leaving the germline J gene to fill in the end. The chain recombines TRBV5-4 with TRBJ2-2, with 10 positions matching TRBD1. The trim removed 4 bases at V and 6 bases at J, leaving 3 bases unmatched. CDR3 length: 14 residues. Germline-derived CDR1 and CDR2 are SGHNT and YYREEE (reference sequence). The CDR3 reads CASSRDRGAGELFF. CDR3 DNA, as far as it was read: TGTGCCAGCAGCAGGGACAGGGGCGCCGGGGAG.

Comment on this clone: The read ends 3 residues shy of where the CDR3 ends; the end is completed using the germline J gene. The chain has TRBV4-2 and TRBJ2-1, with D tentatively TRBD2 (5 bases). With 1 base removed from V and 2 bases from J, the gap between germline ends came to 18 bases. The CDR3 loop spans 18 amino acids. The germline V gene encodes CDR1 LGHNA and CDR2 YNFKEQ. The sequenced CDR3 bases are TGTGCCAGCAGCCAAGCTACCGGACTGACCCCCGCCTACAATGAG. It encodes CASSQATGLTPAYNE. The whole CDR3 protein reads CASSQATGLTPAYNEQFF.

In the case of this clone: Coverage ceases 3 residues before the CDR3 finishes, and the germline J gene fills in the end. V usage is TRBV18 and J usage is TRBJ2-1; 7 bases match TRBD2. V gave up 2 bases and J gave up 0 bases; unmatched junction bases: 4. The CDR3 length is 16 residues. Germline CDR1 is KGHSH and CDR2 is LQKENI. The DNA read from the CDR3 is TGTGCCAGCTCACCAGTAGCGGGCAACTCCTACAATGAG. Translation gives CASSPVAGNSYNE. The CDR3 as a whole reads CASSPVAGNSYNEQFF.

Of note for this clone: Read sequence stops 3 residues before the CDR3 end, and the germline J gene provides the missing end. This chain links TRBV3-1 (or the pseudogene TRBV3-2) with TRBJ2-5, with TRBD1 as a possible D gene (6 bases). Per germline, CDR1 LGHDT and CDR2 YNNKEL (reference sequence). The CDR3 contains 14 residues. Trimming removed 4 bases at V and 7 bases at J, with 16 bases between. CDR3 protein: CASSLPGVYGTQYF. The CDR3 bases that were read are TGTGCCAGCAGCCTTCCAGGGGTTTATGGGACC.

As to this clone: The sequence runs out 3 residues before the end of the CDR3; the remainder is reconstructed from the germline J gene. This chain connects TRBV9 to TRBJ2-3; 7 bases agree with TRBD1. V trimming: 2 bases; J trimming: 1 base; junction bases outside the gene matches: 1. Germline CDR1 and CDR2: SGDLS and YYNGEE. This CDR3 region has 14 residues. The CDR3 sequence: CASSVGQGTDTQYF. CDR3 DNA (partial): TGTGCCAGCAGCGTTGGACAGGGCACAGATACG.

Points on this clone: The read terminates 3 residues ahead of where the CDR3 ends, so the germline J gene completes it. The chain couples TRBV19 to TRBJ1-4; possibly TRBD1 for D (5 bases). There are 15 residues in the CDR3. Germline V gene sequence: CDR1 LNHDA, CDR2 SQIVND (reference sequence). Trimming cost V 9 bases and J 6 bases, with 20 bases left between them. The sequenced part of the CDR3 DNA is TGTGCCAGCTCCTTAACAGGCAAACTGGATGAAAAA. Encoded protein: CASSLTGKLDEK. The full CDR3 protein is CASSLTGKLDEKLFF.

As for this clone: The CDR3 end is not reached by the read, which stops 3 residues before it; the germline J gene fills it in. V is TRBV28 and J is TRBJ2-2; 8 bases map to TRBD1. The germline gives CDR1 MDHEN, CDR2 SYDVKM. The length of the CDR3 is 16 residues. J gave up 2 bases and V 7 bases, and 9 bases lay outside the gene matches. CDR3 region: CASIPTGGENTGELFF. The sequenced part of the CDR3 DNA is TGTGCCAGCATTCCCACAGGGGGTGAAAACACCGGGGAG.

In the case of this clone: The CDR3 extends 3 residues past the end of the read, so its final part is completed from the germline J gene. The V call is TRBV6-1, the J call TRBJ1-2, with 8 bases that match TRBD1. The CDR3 length is 13 residues. Germline assignment: CDR1 MNHNS and CDR2 SASEGT. CDR3 DNA, as far as it was read: TGTGCCAGCAGTGTTCAGGGGGCGGGCGGC. This encodes CASSVQGAGG. The entire CDR3 is CASSVQGAGGYTF.